This TCR beta chain was retrieved from a study of blood T cell repertoires in COVID-19. In this sample, this clone turned up once. V trimming: 3 bases; J trimming: 5 bases; junction bases outside the gene matches: 5. Per the germline V gene, CDR1 is SGHDT and CDR2 is YYEEEE. The CDR3 has 14 amino acids. Produced via immunoSEQ multiplex PCR; TCRdb's table is partial and in-frame only. The table has approximately 240,000 clones, just over 90% seen once; the top ten hold approximately 2%. The TCR sequence derives from a woman under 30 who had recovered from COVID-19. Sequencing input: PBMCs or T cells enriched from blood (not recorded which). This chain connects TRBV5-6 to TRBJ2-5, with 9 positions matching TRBD1. Here the CDR3 DNA reads TGTGCCAGCAGCTCCACAGGGGGCGGGGAGACCCAGTACTTC. Encoded protein: CASSSTGGGETQYF.